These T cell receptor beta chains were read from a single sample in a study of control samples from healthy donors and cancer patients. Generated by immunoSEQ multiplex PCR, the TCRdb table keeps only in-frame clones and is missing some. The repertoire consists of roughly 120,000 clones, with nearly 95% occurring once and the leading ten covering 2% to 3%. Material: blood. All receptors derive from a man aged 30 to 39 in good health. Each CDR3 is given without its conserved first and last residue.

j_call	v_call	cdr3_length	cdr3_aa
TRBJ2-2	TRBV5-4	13	ASSFRQGSTGELF
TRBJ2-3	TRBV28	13	ASSPASASTDTQY
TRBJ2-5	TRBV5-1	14	ASSLAVGDRGETQY
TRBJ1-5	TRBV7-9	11	ASSRGLGQPQH
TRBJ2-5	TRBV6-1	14	ASSERGGRYQETQY
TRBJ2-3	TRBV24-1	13	ATSDHRASTDTQY
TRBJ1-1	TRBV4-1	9	ASSRGTEAF
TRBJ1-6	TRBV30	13	AWSKQGISDSPLH
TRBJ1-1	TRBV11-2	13	ASSLRPGLNTEAF
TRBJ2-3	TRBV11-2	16	ASSTSLGSSGGSDTQY
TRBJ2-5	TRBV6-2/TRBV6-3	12	ASSYSLDPETQY
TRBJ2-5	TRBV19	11	ASSTRERETQY
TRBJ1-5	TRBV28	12	ASSPRQGNQPQH
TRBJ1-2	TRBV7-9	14	ASSSFPQGENYGYT
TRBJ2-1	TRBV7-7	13	ASSLEAGLFNEQF
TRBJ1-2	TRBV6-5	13	ASSYSPRDSYGYT
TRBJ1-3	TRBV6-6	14	ASSYRQGLSGNTIY
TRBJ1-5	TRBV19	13	ASSISGSSNQPQH
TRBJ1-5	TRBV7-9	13	ASSAGTGGHQPQH